Reported below is one TCR beta chain. Its antigen is undetermined. What was sequenced were expressed TCRB transcripts, since all of the isolated RNA had been reverse transcribed. Naive, central memory and regulatory T cell samples averaged around 3.8 million reads. Clones were read by immunoSEQ multiplex PCR, and TCRdb kept only the in-frame ones, dropping some. Of about 240,000 clones listed, around 26% are singletons. The CDR3 covers 14 residues. V lost 0 bases and J 2 bases, leaving 11 bases between the germline ends. Germline values: CDR1 GTSNPN, CDR2 SVGIG (reference sequence). Averaging approximately 120 mL, one heparinised blood draw came from each individual donor. The data are from a study of beta chain features in type 1 diabetes. Study observations and caveats: Naive, central memory and regulatory TCRB repertoires appeared more similar among patients than healthy donors. Whether HLA type affects TCRB rearrangement stayed undetermined in the present work.

The sample consisted of central memory CD4+ T cells from blood. The sequence was obtained from a man aged 25-40 years in good health. V usage is TRBV30 and J usage is TRBJ2-7, with D possibly TRBD2 on 5 matching bases. CDR3 region: CAWSVGGVTYEQYF. DNA of the CDR3: TGTGCCTGGAGTGTAGGAGGAGTGACCTACGAGCAGTACTTC. Complete variable domain (other parts from reference TRBV30 and TRBJ2-7): SQTIHQWPATLVQPVGSPLSLECTVEGTSNPNLYWYRQAAGRGLQLLFYSVGIGQISSEVPQNLSASRPQDRQFILSSKKLLLSDSGFYLCAWSVGGVTYEQYFGPGTRLTVT.